This T cell receptor beta chain was identified during a study of response to subunit inactivated influenza vaccine. There are a few counts of this clonotype. Trimming cost V 3 bases and J 1 base; bases outside gene matches: 8. In germline, CDR1 is DFQATT, CDR2 SNEGSKA (reference sequence). The CDR3 length is 15 residues. Using its own MiXCR run on the RT-PCR reads, TCRdb lists one record per CDR3 protein. The table shows approximately 500,000 distinct CDR3 sequences, with approximately 20% occurring only once. The same sample was also used in a study of T cells expressing NK-cell markers. That work states: The authors generated TCR beta cDNA through 5'RACE template switching with UMIs.

The chain joins TRBV20-1 to TRBJ2-7; 8 positions agree with TRBD1. The receptor comes from a man in his fifties who received an inactivated influenza vaccine. Source: CD4+ T cells sorted from PBMCs, taken roughly 12 days after vaccination. CDR3 nucleotides: TGCAGTGCTAGTGGACAGGGCGGTAAGTCCTACGAGCAGTACTTC. Its translation: CSASGQGGKSYEQYF.